This record covers a single TCR beta chain. Repertoires were generated with immunoSEQ multiplex PCR, while TCRdb's copy carries only in-frame clones and drops some. The table lists a few hundred thousand clones, roughly 86% of them singletons. Trimming left V 4 bases short and J 1 base short, with 12 bases between. CDR1 is KGHSH and CDR2 is LQKENI in the germline V gene. The CDR3 length is 15 residues. The sample is drawn from a study of blood T cell repertoires in COVID-19. This sequence joins TRBV18 and TRBJ2-3; possible D gene TRBD1, 6 bases. The receptor was isolated from a woman aged 45 to 65 who had recovered from COVID-19. The sequencing input was peripheral blood. The CDR3: CASSQEQGRTDTQYF. Here the CDR3 DNA reads TGTGCCAGCTCACAAGAACAGGGACGCACAGATACGCAGTATTTT. Based on the CDR3 plus reference TRBV18 and TRBJ2-3, the full variable domain is NAGVMQNPRHLVRRRGQEARLRCSPMKGHSHVYWYRQLPEEGLKFMVYLQKENIIDESGMPKERFSAEFPKEGPSILRIQQVVRGDSAAYFCASSQEQGRTDTQYFGPGTRLTVL.